Listed below are T cell receptor beta chains from one sample, sequenced in a study of control samples from healthy donors and cancer patients. TCRdb keeps only in-frame clones here, not all; method: immunoSEQ multiplex PCR. The data contain 140,000 to 150,000 clones, roughly 93% of them singletons. The specimen sequenced was blood. The receptors here all came from a man between 18 and 35 years old in good health. Both conserved end residues are part of each CDR3. The D gene is left open where the match is weak.

V,D,J,CDR3,DNA
TRBV7-9,-,TRBJ1-5,CASSFGEQPQHF,TGTGCCAGCAGCTTCGGTGAGCAGCCCCAGCATTTT
TRBV7-9,-,TRBJ1-1,CASSLSGSQEAFF,TGTGCCAGCAGCTTAAGTGGATCGCAGGAAGCTTTCTTT
TRBV19,-,TRBJ1-3,CASSWAGNTIYF,TGTGCCAGTAGCTGGGCTGGAAACACCATATATTTT
TRBV19,-,TRBJ1-1,CASSMGGPTEAFF,TGTGCCAGTAGTATGGGGGGTCCCACTGAAGCTTTCTTT
TRBV2,-,TRBJ2-1,CASSENRASPYNEQFF,TGTGCCAGCAGTGAAAATAGGGCGTCCCCCTACAATGAGCAGTTCTTC
TRBV19,-,TRBJ2-5,CASSSRGTQETQYF,TGTGCCAGTAGTTCGAGGGGCACCCAAGAGACCCAGTACTTC
TRBV12-3/TRBV12-4,-,TRBJ1-2,CASSLGYGYTF,TGTGCCAGCAGTTTGGGCTATGGCTACACCTTC
TRBV28,-,TRBJ2-6,CASSSTYSGANVLTF,TGTGCCAGCAGTTCGACCTACTCTGGGGCCAACGTCCTGACTTTC
TRBV30,TRBD2,TRBJ2-3,CAYTLGEGADTQYF,TGTGCCTATACTCTGGGGGAGGGTGCAGATACGCAGTATTTT
TRBV19,TRBD2,TRBJ2-5,CASSMTSGGPLETQYF,TGTGCCAGTAGTATGACTAGCGGGGGGCCTTTGGAGACCCAGTACTTC
TRBV4-1,TRBD1,TRBJ2-7,CASSQGDRGVSYEQYF,TGCGCCAGCAGCCAGGGGGACAGGGGCGTCTCCTACGAGCAGTACTTC
TRBV3-1/TRBV3-2,-,TRBJ2-2,CASSPPLGGGIRTGELFF,TGTGCCAGCAGCCCGCCTCTTGGAGGCGGGATTCGCACCGGGGAGCTGTTTTTT
TRBV5-5,-,TRBJ2-1,CASSLDPTRNEQFF,TGTGCCAGCAGCTTGGACCCTACCCGGAATGAGCAGTTCTTC
TRBV19,TRBD1,TRBJ1-5,CASSITRDRGPKGQPQHF,TGTGCCAGTAGTATCACCCGGGACAGGGGGCCGAAGGGGCAGCCCCAGCATTTT